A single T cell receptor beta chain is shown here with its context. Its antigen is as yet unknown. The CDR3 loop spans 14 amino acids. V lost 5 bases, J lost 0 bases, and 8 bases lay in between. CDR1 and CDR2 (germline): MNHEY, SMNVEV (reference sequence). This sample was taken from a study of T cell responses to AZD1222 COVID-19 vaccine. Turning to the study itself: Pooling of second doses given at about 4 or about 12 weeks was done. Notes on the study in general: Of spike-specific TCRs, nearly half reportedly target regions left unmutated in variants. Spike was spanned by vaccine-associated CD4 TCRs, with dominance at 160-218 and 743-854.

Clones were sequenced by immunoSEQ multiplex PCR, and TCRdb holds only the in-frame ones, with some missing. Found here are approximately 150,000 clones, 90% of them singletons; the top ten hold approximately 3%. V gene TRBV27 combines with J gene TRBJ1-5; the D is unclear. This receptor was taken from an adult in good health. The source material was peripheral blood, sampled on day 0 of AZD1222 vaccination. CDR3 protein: CASSRSGSNQPQHF. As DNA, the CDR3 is TGTGCCAGCAGTCGTTCAGGTAGCAATCAGCCCCAGCATTTT.